One and the same sample provided the 32 T cell receptor beta chains below, sequenced in a study of blood T cell repertoires in COVID-19. Clones were read by immunoSEQ multiplex PCR, and TCRdb kept only the in-frame ones, dropping some. Of 150,000 to 200,000 clones listed, more than 80% are singletons. Sequenced material: peripheral blood. The receptors originated from a man in his sixties with acute or convalescent COVID-19.

V is TRBV5-1 and J is TRBJ1-6, with a tentative D call TRBD1 (5 bases). Per the germline V gene, CDR1 is SGHRS and CDR2 is YFSETQ. CDR3 size: 15 residues. Trimming removed 0 bases from V and 6 bases from J, with 10 bases in between. CDR3: CASSLAARVNSPLHF. DNA for the CDR3: TGCGCCAGCAGCTTGGCCGCCAGGGTTAATTCACCCCTCCACTTT. Complete variable domain (other parts from reference TRBV5-1 and TRBJ1-6): KAGVTQTPRYLIKTRGQQVTLSCSPISGHRSVSWYQQTPGQGLQFLFEYFSETQRNKGNFPGRFSGRQFSNSRSEMNVSTLELGDSALYLCASSLAARVNSPLHFGNGTRLTVT.

To note about this clone: A read error may produce the germline difference seen at one junction end. This chain joins TRBV30 and TRBJ2-7; TRBD1 matches 7 bases. The CDR3 is 13 residues long. Germline V gives CDR1 GTSNPN, CDR2 SVGIG (reference sequence). The CDR3 DNA sequence: TGTGCCTGGAGTGACGGGACAGCCTACGAGCAGCACTTC. As protein: CAWSDGTAYEQHF.

The V call is TRBV27, the J call TRBJ1-5; TRBD1 matches 11 bases. The junction had 5 bases not matched to a gene; V was cut back by 5 bases and J by 2 bases. From germline, CDR1 is MNHEY and CDR2 SMNVEV (reference sequence). CDR3 size: 16 residues. CDR3 nucleotides: TGTGCCAGCAGTGACCGGGACAGGGGGGGCAATCAGCCCCAGCATTTT. This codes for CASSDRDRGGNQPQHF.

This chain uses TRBV18 with TRBJ2-2; 8 bases map to TRBD1. V was clipped by 5 bases and J by 5 bases; unmatched bases: 7. The CDR3 has 15 residues. Germline V gene data show CDR1 as KGHSH and CDR2 as LQKENI. For the CDR3, the DNA is TGTGCCAGCTCAGGAGGGACAGGACGGACCGGGGAGCTGTTTTTT. It encodes CASSGGTGRTGELFF.

The V gene is TRBV3-1 (or the pseudogene TRBV3-2), the J gene TRBJ1-2; D uncertain. CDR1 and CDR2 (germline): LGHDT, YNNKEL (reference sequence). Trimming removed 6 bases at V and 1 base at J, with 15 bases between. The CDR3 has 15 amino acids. In nucleotides, the CDR3 is TGTGCCAGCAGACTCTTGGGCGGGGTTAACTATGGCTACACCTTC. Amino acid sequence: CASRLLGGVNYGYTF.

This sequence joins TRBV2 and TRBJ1-1; D remains ambiguous. Germline CDR1 and CDR2: SNHLY and FYNNEI. The CDR3 is 13 residues long. The germline V and J ends were trimmed by 4 bases and 9 bases, with 15 bases remaining between them. CDR3 nucleotide sequence: TGTGCCAGCAGTGGGGAGGGTAACGCCAAAGCTTTCTTT. It encodes CASSGEGNAKAFF.

J is TRBJ2-7 and V is TRBV30; perhaps TRBD2 as D (5 bases). The CDR3 has 14 amino acids. Per the germline V gene, CDR1 is GTSNPN and CDR2 is SVGIG (reference sequence). V dropped 3 bases and J dropped 0 bases, with 12 bases sitting between them. For the CDR3, the DNA is TGTGCCTGGAGAGGAGATGGGAGCTCCTACGAGCAGTACTTC. Protein product: CAWRGDGSSYEQYF.

V usage is TRBV5-1 and J usage is TRBJ2-1; the match to TRBD2 covers 12 bases. CDR3 length: 15 amino acids. The V gene's germline CDR1 is SGHRS and CDR2 YFSETQ. The trim removed 4 bases at V and 10 bases at J, leaving 9 bases unmatched. CDR3 coding DNA: TGCGCCAGCAGCCTCTCTAGCGGGGGGGCCGTGGAGCAGTTCTTC. It translates to CASSLSSGGAVEQFF.

This clone was seen just once. This chain joins TRBV28 and TRBJ1-2, with D perhaps TRBD1 (5 bases). The germline V and J ends were trimmed by 8 bases and 0 bases, with 7 bases remaining between them. CDR1 and CDR2 from the germline V gene are MDHEN and SYDVKM. This CDR3 spans 12 amino acids. The DNA of the CDR3 is TGTGCCAGCCAACAGGCTAACTATGGCTACACCTTC. It translates to CASQQANYGYTF.

This sequence joins TRBV5-1 and TRBJ2-3; 7 bases line up with TRBD1. CDR1 and CDR2 (germline): SGHRS, YFSETQ. CDR3 size: 13 residues. Trimming removed 9 bases from V and 0 bases from J; junction bases left unmatched: 4. The CDR3 DNA follows: TGCGCCACCAAGACAGGGAGCACAGATACGCAGTATTTT. This sequence encodes CATKTGSTDTQYF.

The V and J genes are TRBV4-1 and TRBJ2-1, with TRBD1 matching 10 bases. J was trimmed by 4 bases and V by 5 bases; bases with no gene match: 5. Germline CDR1 is MGHRA and CDR2 is YSYEKL. The CDR3 has 15 residues. DNA for the CDR3: TGCGCCAGCAGCTACGGACAGGGGGGATACAATGAGCAGTTCTTC. It codes for CASSYGQGGYNEQFF.

J is TRBJ1-4 and V is TRBV5-1, with 10 bases matching TRBD1. The CDR3 is made up of 14 amino acids. Germline V lookup: CDR1 SGHRS, CDR2 YFSETQ. V trimming: 5 bases; J trimming: 8 bases; junction bases outside the gene matches: 6. For the CDR3, the DNA is TGCGCCAGCAGAACCGGGACAGGGGACGAAAAACTGTTTTTT. As protein: CASRTGTGDEKLFF.

The chain carries TRBV24-1 and TRBJ2-3; possibly TRBD1 for D (6 bases). This CDR3 has 14 amino acids. Trimming stripped 5 bases from V and 8 bases from J, with 16 bases between. The germline V gene has CDR1 KGHDR and CDR2 SFDVKD. The CDR3 loop is CATSVGPKGGTQYF. The CDR3 DNA reads TGTGCCACCAGTGTTGGTCCCAAAGGGGGTACGCAGTATTTT.

This rearrangement joins TRBV7-2 to TRBJ1-5; TRBD1 aligns across 9 bases. Looked up from germline, CDR1 is SGHTA and CDR2 is FQGNSA. The V and J ends lost 4 bases and 6 bases, in that order; junction bases with no gene match: 1. The CDR3 runs to 13 residues. The CDR3 region is CASSSDRGQPQHF. Here the CDR3 DNA reads TGTGCCAGCAGCTCGGACAGGGGTCAGCCCCAGCATTTT.

CDR3 in DNA: TGTGCCAGCAGCCCGGGACAGATGTTCGATGAGCAGTTCTTC. Residues: CASSPGQMFDEQFF. The gene calls are TRBV7-2 and TRBJ2-1; TRBD1 matches at 7 bases. CDR3 length equals 14 residues. The germline gives CDR1 SGHTA, CDR2 FQGNSA. V shed 5 bases and J 8 bases; nucleotides not matched to a gene: 9. The entire variable domain, with the rest obtained from reference TRBV7-2 and TRBJ2-1, is as follows: GAGVSQSPSNKVTEKGKDVELRCDPISGHTALYWYRQSLGQGLEFLIYFQGNSAPDKSGLPSDRFSAERTGGSVSTLTIQRTQQEDSAVYLCASSPGQMFDEQFFGPGTRLTVL.

CDR3 nucleotide sequence: TGTGCCAGCAGCACCGGACAGGAGAACACCGGGGAGCTGTTTTTT. Its protein is CASSTGQENTGELFF. The chain carries TRBV5-5 and TRBJ2-2; 7 nucleotides align to TRBD1. Per the germline V gene, CDR1 is SGHKS and CDR2 is YYEKEE (reference sequence). This CDR3 is built from 15 residues. The V segment lost 4 bases and the J segment 1 base; nucleotides outside the gene matches: 4.

V usage is TRBV5-1 and J usage is TRBJ1-4; 7 bases map to TRBD1. The germline CDR1 and CDR2 sequences are SGHRS and YFSETQ. The V gene end was trimmed by 1 base and the J gene end by 2 bases; junction bases not matched to a gene: 2. CDR3 length equals 15 residues. The CDR3 spells CASSLKGGTNEKLFF. CDR3 nucleotides: TGCGCCAGCAGCTTGAAAGGGGGCACTAATGAAAAACTGTTTTTT.

The chain combines TRBV27 with TRBJ1-2; tentative D call: TRBD1 (5 bases). The V gene lost 6 bases and the J gene lost 7 bases, with 24 bases spanning the gap. This CDR3 is 16 amino acids long. The germline V gene has CDR1 MNHEY and CDR2 SMNVEV (reference sequence). CDR3 DNA: TGTGCCAGCAGGAGGAAAGTGGGGGGAGTTTATGGTGGCTACACCTTC. This codes for CASRRKVGGVYGGYTF.

The V and J genes are TRBV4-2 and TRBJ1-3; the D is unclear. The CDR3 consists of 16 residues. V lost 1 base to trimming and J lost 2 bases, with 12 bases between them. The germline V gene encodes CDR1 LGHNA and CDR2 YNFKEQ. The CDR3 bases are TGTGCCAGCAGCCAAGCTATTACAGTAGCTGGAAACACCATATATTTT. This gives the protein CASSQAITVAGNTIYF.

As DNA, the CDR3 is TGTGCCAGTAGTCGACAGGGGGACCCTGGAGAGACCCAGTACTTC. Encoded protein: CASSRQGDPGETQYF. V gene TRBV19 combines with J gene TRBJ2-5; TRBD1 aligns across 9 bases. Per the germline V gene, CDR1 is LNHDA and CDR2 is SQIVND (reference sequence). The CDR3 runs 15 residues. V lost 5 bases, J lost 4 bases, and 8 bases stayed unmatched.

The chain links TRBV7-9 to TRBJ2-5, with D possibly being TRBD2 (5 bases). Trimming took 2 bases from V and 0 from J, leaving 22 bases between them. The CDR3 sequence is 19 residues long. Germline assignment: CDR1 SEHNR and CDR2 FQNEAQ (reference sequence). DNA for the CDR3: TGTGCCAGCAGCTTACGTGTGCTATCTACCGGGGTTTACCAAGAGACCCAGTACTTC. Translated, it gives CASSLRVLSTGVYQETQYF.

The chain combines TRBV27 with TRBJ1-6; 7 positions agree with TRBD1. V lost 6 bases and J lost 7; bases outside the gene matches: 3. This CDR3 is built from 13 residues. CDR1 and CDR2 from the germline V gene are MNHEY and SMNVEV (reference sequence). For the CDR3, the DNA is TGTGCCAGCAGACCACAGGGGAATTCACCCCTCCACTTT. Translated: CASRPQGNSPLHF.

The chain employs TRBV27 and TRBJ2-3, with D unclear. Trimming stripped 5 bases from V and 2 bases from J, with 8 bases between. CDR3 size: 13 residues. The germline V gene has CDR1 MNHEY and CDR2 SMNVEV (reference sequence). DNA of the CDR3: TGTGCCAGCAGTCTCGTTTACACAGATACGCAGTATTTT. Translating it yields CASSLVYTDTQYF.

The V gene is TRBV6-5, the J gene TRBJ1-1; a weak D match, TRBD1 (6 bases). The length of the CDR3 is 14 residues. The germline V gene has CDR1 MNHEY and CDR2 SVGAGI. The V gene lost 5 bases and the J gene lost 11 bases, with 21 bases spanning the gap. CDR3 sequence reads: CASSPDRRSPGAFF. CDR3 DNA sequence: TGTGCCAGCAGTCCTGACAGGCGCTCCCCCGGGGCTTTCTTT.

V and J are TRBV7-2 and TRBJ2-1; 12 bases fit TRBD2. J gave up 5 bases and V 1 base, and 3 bases lay outside the gene matches. Germline CDR1 reads SGHTA; CDR2 reads FQGNSA. CDR3 length: 16 residues. The CDR3 reads CASSLGLAGGDNEQFF. As DNA, the CDR3 is TGTGCCAGCAGCTTAGGGCTAGCGGGGGGGGACAATGAGCAGTTCTTC.

V gene TRBV30 combines with J gene TRBJ1-3; D might be TRBD1 (6 bases). The V and J ends lost 6 bases and 0 bases respectively, with 21 bases between them. Germline V lookup: CDR1 GTSNPN, CDR2 SVGIG (reference sequence). This CDR3 spans 17 amino acids. This CDR3 reads CACTPGHQVISGNTIYF. As DNA, the CDR3 is TGTGCCTGTACCCCGGGACACCAAGTAATCTCTGGAAACACCATATATTTT. The whole variable domain, remainder taken from reference TRBV30 and TRBJ1-3, is SQTIHQWPATLVQPVGSPLSLECTVEGTSNPNLYWYRQAAGRGLQLLFYSVGIGQISSEVPQNLSASRPQDRQFILSSKKLLLSDSGFYLCACTPGHQVISGNTIYFGEGSWLTVV.

The chain joins TRBV6-6 to TRBJ1-3; D uncertain. CDR1 MNHNY and CDR2 SVGAGI come from the germline V gene (reference sequence). Trimming left V 6 bases short and J 0 bases short, with 3 bases between. The CDR3 is made up of 12 amino acids. The CDR3, as DNA: TGTGCCAGCAGCCTCTCTGGAAACACCATATATTTT. This encodes CASSLSGNTIYF.

The V call is TRBV19, the J call TRBJ2-7; 10 bases line up with TRBD1. Germline V gene lookup returns CDR1 LNHDA and CDR2 SQIVND (reference sequence). The ends lost 6 bases at V and 6 bases at J; junction bases unmatched: 5. The CDR3 has 13 amino acids. DNA of the CDR3: TGTGCCAGTAGAGGGACAGGGGCGGGCGAGCAGTACTTC. It codes for CASRGTGAGEQYF. Full variable domain (outside the CDR3, taken from reference TRBV19 and TRBJ2-7): DGGITQSPKYLFRKEGQNVTLSCEQNLNHDAMYWYRQDPGQGLRLIYYSQIVNDFQKGDIAEGYSVSREKKESFPLTVTSAQKNPTAFYLCASRGTGAGEQYFGPGTRLTVT.

The chain links TRBV9 to TRBJ1-3; TRBD1 aligns across 9 bases. V dropped 0 bases and J dropped 2; count of bases not matched to a gene: 6. The CDR3 is 17 residues long. CDR1 SGDLS and CDR2 YYNGEE come from the germline V gene. CDR3 sequence reads: CASSVETGGSPGNTIYF. CDR3 DNA: TGTGCCAGCAGCGTAGAGACAGGGGGTTCTCCTGGAAACACCATATATTTT.

The chain recombines TRBV30 with TRBJ1-5; D uncertain. There are 13 residues in the CDR3. Looked up from germline, CDR1 is GTSNPN and CDR2 is SVGIG (reference sequence). Trimming shortened V by 4 bases and J by 2 bases, and 9 bases separated the two germline ends. As DNA, the CDR3 is TGTGCCTGGAAAAGCGGGGGCAATCAGCCCCAGCATTTT. It translates to CAWKSGGNQPQHF.

V usage is TRBV3-1 (or the pseudogene TRBV3-2) and J usage is TRBJ2-1; 7 bases are shared with TRBD1. The J segment lost 13 bases and the V segment lost 2 bases, leaving 8 bases of the junction unmatched. From germline, CDR1 is LGHDT and CDR2 YNNKEL (reference sequence). The CDR3 extends over 13 amino acids. CDR3 in amino acids: CASSQKAGTVQFF. Here the CDR3 DNA reads TGTGCCAGCAGCCAAAAGGCCGGGACAGTTCAGTTCTTC.

The chain links TRBV6-1 to TRBJ2-7, with TRBD1 identical over 7 bases. The trim removed 4 bases at V and 9 bases at J, leaving 18 bases unmatched. Germline V gene lookup returns CDR1 MNHNS and CDR2 SASEGT. The CDR3 consists of 16 residues. CDR3 sequence: CASSAFGQDDVVGQYF. The CDR3 DNA is TGTGCCAGCAGTGCATTTGGACAGGACGACGTAGTGGGGCAGTACTTC.